These 18 T cell receptor beta chains were all obtained from the same sample, sequenced in a study of OX40 agonist ivuxolimab in advanced cancers. Assay used: immunoSEQ multiplex PCR; TCRdb lists only in-frame clones, some missing. The sample has about 45,000 clones; 86% are singletons. The sequences come from CD4+ or CD8+ T cells sorted from blood, collected in a trial of the OX40 agonist ivuxolimab. All receptors come from an adult with an advanced solid tumor such as melanoma, head and neck, liver or kidney cancer.

As regards this clone: The germline gene is not matched at one end of the junction; a read error may be the cause. V is TRBV7-7 and J is TRBJ2-2; 11 bases are shared with TRBD2. Germline CDR1 SSHAT, CDR2 FNYEAQ (reference sequence). The CDR3 sequence is 15 residues long. The CDR3 DNA is TGTGCTAGCAGCTTAGCGGGAGGGCTCACCGGGGAGCTGTTTTTT. Protein sequence: CASSLAGGLTGELFF.

The chain carries TRBV7-9 and TRBJ2-2; D is undetermined. CDR1 is SEHNR and CDR2 is FQNEAQ in the germline V gene (reference sequence). Trimming took off 2 bases at V and 1 base at J, with 11 bases between the two ends. The CDR3 runs to 16 residues. CDR3 nucleotides: TGTGCCAGCAGCTTACCTTGGTCTGAGAACACCGGGGAGCTGTTTTTT. This sequence encodes CASSLPWSENTGELFF.

V is TRBV7-2 and J is TRBJ2-7, with D unresolved. The length of the CDR3 is 14 residues. V dropped 0 bases and J dropped 0 bases, with 6 bases sitting between them. Germline-derived CDR1 and CDR2 are SGHTA and FQGNSA. CDR3 sequence: CASSLASRSYEQYF. CDR3 DNA: TGTGCCAGCAGCTTAGCAAGCCGCTCCTACGAGCAGTACTTC.

The chain links TRBV19 to TRBJ1-6, with D perhaps TRBD1 (5 bases). The V gene lost 10 bases and the J gene lost 5 bases, with 12 bases spanning the gap. Germline-derived CDR1 and CDR2 are LNHDA and SQIVND (reference sequence). This CDR3 region has 13 residues. The CDR3 protein is CATTGVHNSPLHF. The CDR3 DNA follows: TGTGCCACCACGGGGGTCCATAATTCACCCCTCCACTTT.

A note on this clone: One end of the junction does not line up with germline, which may come from a read error. The J gene is TRBJ2-6, the V gene TRBV7-9; no clear D. This CDR3 region has 13 residues. The germline V gene has CDR1 SEHNR and CDR2 FQNEAQ (reference sequence). As DNA, the CDR3 is TGTGCCAGCAGCTCCATTGGGACCAACGTCCTGACTTTC. Translating it yields CASSSIGTNVLTF.

The genes are TRBV2 and TRBJ2-1, with 7 bases lining up with TRBD1. The CDR3 has 15 amino acids. V lost 7 bases to trimming and J lost 1 base; unmatched junction nucleotides: 7. CDR1 and CDR2 from the germline V gene are SNHLY and FYNNEI. Here the CDR3 reads CASTADRASYNEQFF. CDR3 sequence (DNA): TGTGCCAGCACCGCAGACAGGGCTTCCTACAATGAGCAGTTCTTC.

J is TRBJ1-1 and V is TRBV27; D uncertain. CDR3 size: 15 residues. Germline values: CDR1 MNHEY, CDR2 SMNVEV (reference sequence). V lost 1 base to trimming and J lost 4 bases, with 13 bases between them. The DNA for the CDR3 is TGTGCCAGCAGTTTATTACCGGGCTCGCGCACTGAAGCTTTCTTT. This gives the protein CASSLLPGSRTEAFF.

The J gene is TRBJ1-5, the V gene TRBV9, with D possibly matching TRBD1 (6 bases). The V end was cut by 4 bases, the J end by 1 base, with 12 bases between. Germline V gene lookup returns CDR1 SGDLS and CDR2 YYNGEE. The CDR3 runs to 15 residues. In DNA, the CDR3 is TGTGCCAGCAGCTTAGGGACATCCAGCAATCAGCCCCAGCATTTT. This gives the protein CASSLGTSSNQPQHF.

The chain has TRBV2 and TRBJ2-3; 11 bases match TRBD2. Germline assignment: CDR1 SNHLY and CDR2 FYNNEI. The CDR3 is made up of 14 amino acids. Losses at the gene ends were 5 bases for V and 8 bases for J; bases not matched to a gene: 6. The CDR3 DNA is TGTGCCAGCAGTTTTAGCGGGAGGGAGACTACGCAGTATTTT. It translates to CASSFSGRETTQYF.

In its sample, this clone was seen once. This chain links TRBV5-8 with TRBJ2-1, with 11 bases lining up with TRBD2. Trimming took 5 bases from V and 3 from J; bases not matched to a gene: 4. The germline V gene encodes CDR1 SGHTS and CDR2 YDEGEE. The CDR3 length is 15 residues. The CDR3 DNA follows: TGTGCCAGCAGAATCCTAGCGGGAGGCTACAATGAGCAGTTCTTC. Translated: CASRILAGGYNEQFF.

The chain has TRBV7-2 and TRBJ2-3; D is perhaps TRBD1 (5 bases). V was clipped by 5 bases and J by 2 bases, with 17 bases between them. Germline CDR1 is SGHTA and CDR2 is FQGNSA. There are 16 residues in the CDR3. The CDR3, as DNA: TGTGCCAGCAGCCCAAGTGGGGCGGACGCCACAGATACGCAGTATTTT. This gives the protein CASSPSGADATDTQYF.

The chain employs TRBV2 and TRBJ2-1, with TRBD2 matching 7 bases. Germline V gene data show CDR1 as SNHLY and CDR2 as FYNNEI. J was trimmed by 4 bases and V by 6 bases; bases with no gene match: 3. The CDR3 is made up of 13 amino acids. Here the CDR3 reads CASRGGLYNEQFF. The CDR3 nucleotides read TGTGCCAGCAGGGGGGGGTTATACAATGAGCAGTTCTTC.

The V and J genes are TRBV27 and TRBJ2-4, with D perhaps being TRBD1 or TRBD2 (6 bases each). Germline loops: CDR1 MNHEY, CDR2 SMNVEV (reference sequence). Trimming pared 3 bases from V and 3 bases from J, leaving 12 bases between. This CDR3 is built from 15 residues. Here the CDR3 reads CASSLVGGFKNIQYF. DNA for the CDR3: TGTGCCAGCAGTTTGGTGGGGGGCTTCAAAAACATTCAGTACTTC.

This clone occurred a few times. This chain links TRBV7-8 with TRBJ2-7, with 11 bases fitting TRBD2. CDR1 and CDR2 from the germline V gene are SGHVS and FQNEAQ. V trimming: 5 bases; J trimming: 2 bases; junction bases outside the gene matches: 2. The CDR3 consists of 14 residues. CDR3: CASSPGLAAYEQYF. In DNA, the CDR3 is TGTGCCAGCAGCCCGGGACTAGCGGCCTACGAGCAGTACTTC.

This chain links TRBV10-2 with TRBJ2-5; 13 nucleotides line up with TRBD2. Looked up from germline, CDR1 is WSHSY and CDR2 is SAAADI. V lost 2 bases and J lost 6; bases outside the gene matches: 6. CDR3 length: 16 amino acids. DNA for the CDR3: TGCGCCAGCAGTGAGACTAGCGGGGGGGCACAGAAGACCCAGTACTTC. It codes for CASSETSGGAQKTQYF.

This chain uses TRBV20-1 with TRBJ2-7, with no clear D. V was clipped by 7 bases and J by 9 bases, with 10 bases between them. Germline CDR1 reads DFQATT; CDR2 reads SNEGSKA (reference sequence). The CDR3 contains 9 residues. Here the CDR3 reads CSVGTGQYF. The CDR3 DNA reads as TGCAGTGTAGGCACCGGGCAGTACTTC.

V usage is TRBV5-4 and J usage is TRBJ2-1; 7 bases are shared with TRBD2. This CDR3 contains 15 residues. Germline V gives CDR1 SGHNT, CDR2 YYREEE (reference sequence). The junction had 11 bases not matched to a gene; V was cut back by 4 bases and J by 7 bases. The CDR3 region is CASSPGGELGNEQFF. The CDR3 nucleotides are TGTGCCAGCAGCCCTGGGGGGGAGCTTGGAAATGAGCAGTTCTTC.

The chain combines TRBV28 with TRBJ1-6, with D tentatively TRBD1 (6 bases). The CDR3 length is 17 residues. The germline gives CDR1 MDHEN, CDR2 SYDVKM. V was shortened by 5 bases and J by 4 bases, with 18 bases between the two germline ends. DNA of the CDR3: TGTGCCAGCAGTCCACCCCGGGACACCTCATATAATTCACCCCTCCACTTT. The encoded protein is CASSPPRDTSYNSPLHF.